This T cell receptor (beta chain) was documented in a study of blood T cell repertoires in COVID-19. The length of the CDR3 is 16 residues. Germline CDR1 and CDR2: MNHEY and SMNVEV (reference sequence). With 6 bases clipped from V and 6 bases from J, the junction kept 14 bases outside the gene matches. Living in 25 or so US areas, the participants were between about 18 and 90 years of age. A COVID-19 case was met by exposed participants within 2 weeks before study entry. TCRdb's table, derived via immunoSEQ multiplex PCR, lists solely in-frame clones and lacks some. This sample carries more than 250,000 clones, roughly 80% of them seen once, and the ten largest clones take less than 5.5%. This clone was seen a few times.

The rearrangement links TRBV27 to TRBJ2-7; 10 bases are shared with TRBD1. The sequenced sample consisted of PBMCs or T cells enriched from blood (not recorded which). The receptor's source is a middle-aged man who had been exposed to COVID-19. The CDR3 spells CASSSPAGTGVFEQYF. The CDR3, as DNA: TGTGCCAGCAGCTCCCCTGCCGGGACAGGGGTATTCGAGCAGTACTTC.